The 14 T cell receptor beta chains below all came from one sample that was sequenced in a study of CD4 T cells in relation to SARS-CoV-2 and coronaviruses. The unexposed donors gave CD4+ T cells in 2011-2018, prior to COVID-19. After approximately ten days of culture, CD4+ T cells were isolated. For these receptors, no antigen is known. The method was immunoSEQ multiplex PCR; TCRdb's version includes in-frame clones alone and lacks a portion of them. The repertoire holds under 25,000 clones, with about four fifths as singletons. The sample taken for sequencing was CD4+ T cells from PBMCs, cultured in vitro. Receptor source: a human donor in good health.

The CDR3 region is CASEPANRVGSPLHF. CDR3 DNA sequence: TGTGCCAGCGAGCCCGCTAACAGGGTAGGCTCACCCCTCCACTTT. This chain uses TRBV7-2 with TRBJ1-6, with a tentative D call TRBD1 (6 bases). The CDR3 totals 15 residues. Germline V gives CDR1 SGHTA, CDR2 FQGNSA. V lost 8 bases and J lost 10, with 21 bases in between.

The V and J genes are TRBV5-6 and TRBJ2-7, with TRBD1 matching over 7 bases. V lost 2 bases, J lost 3 bases, and 5 bases stayed unmatched. Germline values: CDR1 SGHDT, CDR2 YYEEEE. The CDR3 runs 14 residues. The CDR3 nucleotides are TGTGCCAGCAGCTTCTTCGACAGGGACTACGAGCAGTACTTC. Protein product: CASSFFDRDYEQYF.

J is TRBJ2-7 and V is TRBV19; possible D gene TRBD1, 6 bases. This CDR3 has 14 amino acids. Looked up from germline, CDR1 is LNHDA and CDR2 is SQIVND (reference sequence). Trimming left V 4 bases short and J 4 bases short, with 14 bases between. The CDR3 region has the DNA TGTGCCAGTAGTAGACAGGTTTCTTCATACGAGCAGTACTTC. Its translation is CASSRQVSSYEQYF.

This chain connects TRBV28 to TRBJ1-1; D gene unclear. Trimming cost V 7 bases and J 1 base, with 13 bases left between them. Germline CDR1 is MDHEN and CDR2 is SYDVKM. The CDR3 sequence is 14 residues long. The CDR3 protein is CASIIFAQNTEAFF. CDR3 in DNA: TGTGCCAGCATCATATTCGCACAGAACACTGAAGCTTTCTTT.

The chain joins TRBV19 to TRBJ1-4; D is uncertain. The CDR3 is 13 amino acids. Trimming cost V 5 bases and J 8 bases, with 12 bases left between them. CDR1 is LNHDA, CDR2 SQIVND, per germline (reference sequence). The CDR3 region has the DNA TGTGCCAGTAGTTACACATCGCAGGAAAAACTGTTTTTT. This encodes CASSYTSQEKLFF.

The chain recombines TRBV30 with TRBJ1-2; D is possibly TRBD1 (5 bases). Germline V CDR1 and CDR2: GTSNPN, SVGIG (reference sequence). This CDR3 has 15 residues. Trimming removed 5 bases at V and 8 bases at J, with 24 bases between. Written as DNA, the CDR3 is TGTGCCTGGGACAGACCGGGGGTCCGGACGGGGGGCTACACCTTC. Protein sequence: CAWDRPGVRTGGYTF.

The chain uses TRBV28 and TRBJ2-2; no clear D gene. Germline V gene lookup returns CDR1 MDHEN and CDR2 SYDVKM. The ends were cut back, 5 bases at V and 7 bases at J, with 11 bases in the middle. The CDR3 has 13 amino acids. The CDR3: CASSLLGIGELFF. For the CDR3, the DNA is TGTGCCAGCAGTCTCCTGGGGATCGGGGAGCTGTTTTTT. Combining the CDR3 with reference TRBV28 and TRBJ2-2 gives the whole variable domain DVKVTQSSRYLVKRTGEKVFLECVQDMDHENMFWYRQDPGLGLRLIYFSYDVKMKEKGDIPEGYSVSREKKERFSLILESASTNQTSMYLCASSLLGIGELFFGEGSRLTVL.

The genes are TRBV11-2 and TRBJ2-7; 7 positions match TRBD2. The CDR3 extends over 18 amino acids. Per the germline V gene, CDR1 is SGHAT and CDR2 is FQNNGV. With V trimmed by 0 bases and J by 9 bases, 20 bases remained unmatched. CDR3 nucleotide sequence: TGTGCCAGCAGCTTAGATATGGTAGCGAGGACTAGATACTTCGGGCAGTACTTC. This encodes CASSLDMVARTRYFGQYF.

J is TRBJ2-2 and V is TRBV7-6; 9 bases line up with TRBD1. The germline CDR1 and CDR2 sequences are SGHVS and FNYEAQ. With V trimmed by 1 base and J by 5 bases, 11 bases remained unmatched. The CDR3 consists of 18 residues. The CDR3 sequence: CASSLVHRTGARTGELFF. Written as DNA, the CDR3 is TGTGCCAGCAGCTTAGTCCACAGGACAGGGGCGAGGACCGGGGAGCTGTTTTTT.

V gene TRBV6-6 combines with J gene TRBJ2-1, with TRBD2 matching over 8 bases. Germline CDR1 is MNHNY and CDR2 is SVGAGI (reference sequence). CDR3 length equals 15 residues. The J segment lost 2 bases and the V segment lost 6 bases, leaving 6 bases of the junction unmatched. The CDR3 DNA sequence: TGTGCCAGCAGGCCAACTAGCGGCGCCTACAATGAGCAGTTCTTC. It yields the protein CASRPTSGAYNEQFF.

J is TRBJ1-2 and V is TRBV6-5, with 11 bases aligning to TRBD1. CDR3 length equals 16 residues. The germline V gene encodes CDR1 MNHEY and CDR2 SVGAGI. Germline trimming cut 0 bases from V and 4 bases from J; bases unmatched to any gene: 4. The CDR3 is CASSYSGTGGSYGYTF. The DNA for the CDR3 is TGTGCCAGCAGTTACTCGGGGACAGGGGGTAGCTATGGCTACACCTTC.

V usage is TRBV5-1 and J usage is TRBJ1-3; 9 nucleotides match TRBD1. The V and J ends lost 0 bases and 0 bases, in that order; junction bases with no gene match: 1. This CDR3 is 16 amino acids long. Germline V CDR1 and CDR2: SGHRS, YFSETQ. DNA of the CDR3: TGCGCCAGCAGCTTGGAACAGGGGGCCTCTGGAAACACCATATATTTT. Its translation is CASSLEQGASGNTIYF.

As regards this clone: Germline is not matched at one junction end, which may reflect a read error. This sequence joins TRBV6-1 and TRBJ1-2; a possible D gene is TRBD1 (5 bases). The CDR3 spans 13 residues. Germline CDR1 is MNHNS and CDR2 is SASEGT. This chain's CDR3 is CASREGDPYGYTF. The CDR3 DNA is TGTGCCAGCAGAGAAGGGGACCCCTATGGCTACACCTTC.

The chain carries TRBV6-1 and TRBJ2-1; 9 nucleotides match TRBD1. CDR3 length: 16 amino acids. The germline V gene has CDR1 MNHNS and CDR2 SASEGT. V shed 2 bases and J 8 bases; nucleotides not matched to a gene: 10. The CDR3 nucleotides read TGTGCCAGCAGTGAACTCCCGACAGGGGGGAGGGATGAGCAGTTCTTC. As protein: CASSELPTGGRDEQFF.